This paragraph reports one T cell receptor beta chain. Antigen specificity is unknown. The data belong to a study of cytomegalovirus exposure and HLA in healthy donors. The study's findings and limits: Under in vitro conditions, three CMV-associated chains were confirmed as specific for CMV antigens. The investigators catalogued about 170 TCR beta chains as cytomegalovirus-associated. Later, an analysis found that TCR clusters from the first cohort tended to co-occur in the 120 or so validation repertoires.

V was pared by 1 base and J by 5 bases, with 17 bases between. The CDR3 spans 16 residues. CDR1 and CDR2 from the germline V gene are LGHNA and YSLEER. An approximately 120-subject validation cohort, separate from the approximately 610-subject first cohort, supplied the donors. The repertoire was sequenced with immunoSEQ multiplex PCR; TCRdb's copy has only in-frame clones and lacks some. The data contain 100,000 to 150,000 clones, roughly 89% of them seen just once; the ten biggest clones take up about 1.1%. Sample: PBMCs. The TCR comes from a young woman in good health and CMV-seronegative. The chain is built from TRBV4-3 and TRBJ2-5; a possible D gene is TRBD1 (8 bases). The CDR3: CASSQAMGGDRETQYF. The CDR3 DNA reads TGCGCCAGCAGCCAAGCCATGGGAGGGGACAGGGAGACCCAGTACTTC.